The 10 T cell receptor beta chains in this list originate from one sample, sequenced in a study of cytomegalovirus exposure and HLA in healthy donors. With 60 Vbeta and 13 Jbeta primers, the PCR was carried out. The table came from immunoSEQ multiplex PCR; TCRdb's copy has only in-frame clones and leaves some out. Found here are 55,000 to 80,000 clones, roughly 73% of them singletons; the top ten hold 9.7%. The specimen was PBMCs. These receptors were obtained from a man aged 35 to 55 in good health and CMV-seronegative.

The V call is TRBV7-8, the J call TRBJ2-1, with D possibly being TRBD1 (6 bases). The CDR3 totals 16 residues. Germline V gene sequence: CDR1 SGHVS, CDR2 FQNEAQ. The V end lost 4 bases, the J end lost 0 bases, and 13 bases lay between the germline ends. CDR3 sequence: CASSYKRQASYNEQFF. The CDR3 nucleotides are TGTGCCAGCAGCTATAAACGACAGGCCTCCTACAATGAGCAGTTCTTC.

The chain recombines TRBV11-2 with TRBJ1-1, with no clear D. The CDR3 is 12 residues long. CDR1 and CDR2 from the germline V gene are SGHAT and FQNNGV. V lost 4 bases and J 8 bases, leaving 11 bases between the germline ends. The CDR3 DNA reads TGTGCCAGCAGCTCTAGACCGGGAGAAGCTTTCTTT. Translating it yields CASSSRPGEAFF.

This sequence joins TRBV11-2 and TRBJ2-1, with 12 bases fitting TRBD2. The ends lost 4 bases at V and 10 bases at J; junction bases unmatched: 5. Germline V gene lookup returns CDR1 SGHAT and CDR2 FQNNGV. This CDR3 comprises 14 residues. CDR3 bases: TGTGCCAGCAGCTCGACTAGCGGGAGCGACGAGCAGTTCTTC. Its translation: CASSSTSGSDEQFF.

The CDR3 sequence: CASSLAGDTNTEAFF. In DNA, the CDR3 is TGTGCCAGCAGCTTAGCAGGGGATACGAACACTGAAGCTTTCTTT. The V call is TRBV7-9, the J call TRBJ1-1, with a possible D match to TRBD1 (5 bases). Trimming removed 0 bases at V and 1 base at J, with 9 bases between. Germline V lookup: CDR1 SEHNR, CDR2 FQNEAQ (reference sequence). The CDR3 runs to 15 residues.

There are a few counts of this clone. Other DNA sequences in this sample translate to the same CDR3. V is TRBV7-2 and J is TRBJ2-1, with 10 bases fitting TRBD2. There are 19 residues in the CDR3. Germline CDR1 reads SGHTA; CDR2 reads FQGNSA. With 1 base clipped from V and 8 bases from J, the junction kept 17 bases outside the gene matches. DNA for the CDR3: TGTGCCAGCAGCTTAGTACCTAGCGGGAGTTCGGGCTACAATGATGAGCAGTTCTTC. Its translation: CASSLVPSGSSGYNDEQFF.

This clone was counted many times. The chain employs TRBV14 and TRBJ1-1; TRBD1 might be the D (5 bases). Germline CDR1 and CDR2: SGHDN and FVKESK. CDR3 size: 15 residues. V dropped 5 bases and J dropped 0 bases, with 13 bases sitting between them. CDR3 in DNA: TGTGCCAGCAGCTCCTCCGGGGGTTTGAACACTGAAGCTTTCTTT. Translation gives CASSSSGGLNTEAFF.

This CDR3 is CASSARGSYEQYF. In DNA, the CDR3 is TGTGCCAGCAGCGCACGGGGGTCCTACGAGCAGTACTTC. This chain links TRBV9 with TRBJ2-7; weak D call: TRBD2 (6 bases). CDR1 and CDR2 from the germline V gene are SGDLS and YYNGEE. Trimming left V 3 bases short and J 1 base short, with 8 bases between. The CDR3 totals 13 residues.

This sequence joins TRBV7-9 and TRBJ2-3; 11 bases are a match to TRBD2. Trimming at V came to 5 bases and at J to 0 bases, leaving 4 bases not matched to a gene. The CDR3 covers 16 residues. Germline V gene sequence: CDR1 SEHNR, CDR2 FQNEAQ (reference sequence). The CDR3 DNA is TGTGCCAGCAGCCCGGGGACTAGCGGCAGCACAGATACGCAGTATTTT. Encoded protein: CASSPGTSGSTDTQYF.

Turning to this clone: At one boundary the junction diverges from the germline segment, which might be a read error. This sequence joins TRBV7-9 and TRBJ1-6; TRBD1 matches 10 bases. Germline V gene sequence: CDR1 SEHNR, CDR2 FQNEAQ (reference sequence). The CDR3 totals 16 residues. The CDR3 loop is CSSSLTLGQGSSPLHF. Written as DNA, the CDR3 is TGTTCCAGCAGCTTAACTCTGGGACAGGGGAGTTCACCCCTCCACTTT.

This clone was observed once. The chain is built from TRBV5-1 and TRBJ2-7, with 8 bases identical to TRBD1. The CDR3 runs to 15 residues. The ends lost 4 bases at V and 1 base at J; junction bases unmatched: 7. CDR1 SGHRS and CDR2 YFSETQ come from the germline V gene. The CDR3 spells CASSLGQGGSYEQYF. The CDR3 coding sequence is TGCGCCAGCAGCCTTGGACAGGGTGGGTCCTACGAGCAGTACTTC.